Described below is a single T cell receptor (beta chain) sequence and its context. CDR1 is DFQATT, CDR2 SNEGSKA, per germline (reference sequence). The CDR3 extends over 14 amino acids. This sample stems from a study of blood T cells in healthy people across ages. Together with a sample-barcoded 5' primer, a J-beta primer mix was included in a second PCR lasting about 6 to 11 cycles. TCRdb analysed the 5' RACE reads with MiXCR anew, one entry per CDR3 protein. The top ten hold roughly 24% of the sample, which has 1.8 million or so distinct CDR3 sequences, about 39% seen once. Sequenced material: blood. This rearrangement joins TRBV20-1 to TRBJ2-1; 16 bases are a match to TRBD2. TRBJ2-7 explains the end of the DNA better; the J call may be wrong. The clonotype comes from a human donor in good health. The CDR3 bases are TGCAGTGCTGGGACTAGCGGGGGGGCGCGTGAGCAGTACTTC. Translating it yields CSAGTSGGAREQYF.